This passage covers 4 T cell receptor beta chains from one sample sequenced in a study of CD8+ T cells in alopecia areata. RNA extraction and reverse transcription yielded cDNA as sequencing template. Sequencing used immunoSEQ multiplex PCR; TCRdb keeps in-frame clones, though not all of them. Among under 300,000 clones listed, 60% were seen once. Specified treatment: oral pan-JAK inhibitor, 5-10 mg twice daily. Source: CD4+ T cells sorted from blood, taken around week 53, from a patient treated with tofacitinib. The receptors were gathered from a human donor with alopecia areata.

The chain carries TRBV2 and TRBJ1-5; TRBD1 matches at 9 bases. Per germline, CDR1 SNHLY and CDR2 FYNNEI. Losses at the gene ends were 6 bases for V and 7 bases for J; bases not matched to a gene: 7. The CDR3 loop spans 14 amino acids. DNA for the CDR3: TGTGCCAGCAGGTATGGGACAGGGCGGCAGCCCCAGCATTTT. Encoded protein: CASRYGTGRQPQHF.

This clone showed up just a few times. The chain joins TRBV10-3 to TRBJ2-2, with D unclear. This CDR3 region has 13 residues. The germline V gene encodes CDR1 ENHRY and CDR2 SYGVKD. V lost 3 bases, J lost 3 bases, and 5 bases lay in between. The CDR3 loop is CAISDLYTGELFF. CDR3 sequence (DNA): TGTGCCATCAGTGACCTATACACCGGGGAGCTGTTTTTT.

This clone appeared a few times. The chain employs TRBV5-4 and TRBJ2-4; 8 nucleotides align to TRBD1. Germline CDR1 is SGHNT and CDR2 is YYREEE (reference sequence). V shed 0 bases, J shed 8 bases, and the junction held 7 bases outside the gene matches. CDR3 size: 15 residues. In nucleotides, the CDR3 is TGTGCCAGCAGCTTGGACCAGGGGGCAGCGGACATTCAGTACTTC. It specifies CASSLDQGAADIQYF.

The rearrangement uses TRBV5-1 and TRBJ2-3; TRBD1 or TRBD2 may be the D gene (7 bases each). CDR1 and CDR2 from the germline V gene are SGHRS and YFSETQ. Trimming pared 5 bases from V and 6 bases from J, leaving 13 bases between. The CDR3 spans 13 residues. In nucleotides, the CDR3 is TGCGCCAGCAGGGGAGGGGGCCCCGATACGCAGTATTTT. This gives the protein CASRGGGPDTQYF.